A selection of T cell receptor beta chains follows, all from one sample in a study of cytomegalovirus exposure and HLA in healthy donors. Profiling relied on immunoSEQ multiplex PCR, and the TCRdb table lists in-frame clones only, not all of them. The sample has about 200,000 clones; about four fifths are singletons. Input material: PBMCs. The receptor set was obtained from a man aged 35 to 55 in good health and CMV-seropositive. Each CDR3 is given with its conserved first and last residue. A D gene is named only where the DNA matches it firmly. Expanded clones get a size class; other rows say once, few or many, or leave the size out.

CDR3: CASSFGGLVQETQYF; DNA: TGTGCCAGCAGCTTTGGGGGACTTGTACAAGAGACCCAGTACTTC; size: -; length: 15; J: TRBJ2-5; V: TRBV7-2; D: -
CDR3: CASSPGLAGGVDEQFF; DNA: TGCGCCAGCAGCCCCGGACTAGCGGGAGGTGTTGATGAGCAGTTCTTC; size: -; length: 16; J: TRBJ2-1; V: TRBV4-3; D: TRBD2
CDR3: CSVEDLQAEKGTNEKLFF; DNA: TGCAGCGTTGAAGATCTACAGGCAGAAAAAGGAACTAATGAAAAACTGTTTTTT; size: -; length: 18; J: TRBJ1-4; V: TRBV29-1; D: -
CDR3: CASTPGAGGPSEQFF; DNA: TGTGCCAGCACCCCGGGGGCGGGAGGGCCGAGTGAGCAGTTCTTC; size: -; length: 15; J: TRBJ2-1; V: TRBV6-5; D: TRBD2
CDR3: CSVGTGDQPQHF; DNA: TGCAGCGTAGGGACAGGGGATCAGCCCCAGCATTTT; size: -; length: 12; J: TRBJ1-5; V: TRBV29-1; D: TRBD1
CDR3: CASSGADREYQPQHF; DNA: TGTGCCAGCAGTGGGGCCGACAGGGAATATCAGCCCCAGCATTTT; size: few; length: 15; J: TRBJ1-5; V: TRBV25-1; D: TRBD1
CDR3: CASSEGPGRGLGYTF; DNA: TGTGCCAGCAGTGAAGGTCCCGGCAGGGGGCTTGGCTACACCTTC; size: -; length: 15; J: TRBJ1-2; V: TRBV6-1; D: TRBD1
CDR3: CSVEEGSSYNEQFF; DNA: TGCAGCGTTGAAGAGGGGAGCTCCTACAATGAGCAGTTCTTC; size: -; length: 14; J: TRBJ2-1; V: TRBV29-1; D: -
CDR3: CASSQGPPGQLFTIYGYTF; DNA: TGTGCCAGCAGCCAGGGCCCTCCGGGACAACTCTTTACCATCTATGGCTACACCTTC; size: -; length: 19; J: TRBJ1-2; V: TRBV4-2; D: -
CDR3: CASSPPGFGGGTEAFF; DNA: TGTGCCAGCTCACCACCCGGATTCGGGGGGGGCACTGAAGCTTTCTTT; size: once; length: 16; J: TRBJ1-1; V: TRBV18; D: -
CDR3: CASSLGLLPDTQYF; DNA: TGCGCCAGCAGTCTTGGACTCTTACCAGATACGCAGTATTTT; size: -; length: 14; J: TRBJ2-3; V: TRBV4-1; D: -
CDR3: CASRQGAVGELFF; DNA: TGTGCCAGCAGGCAGGGGGCTGTCGGGGAGCTGTTTTTT; size: -; length: 13; J: TRBJ2-2; V: TRBV9; D: TRBD1
CDR3: CSVSWTGWDEQYF; DNA: TGCAGCGTATCGTGGACAGGGTGGGACGAGCAGTACTTC; size: -; length: 13; J: TRBJ2-7; V: TRBV29-1; D: TRBD1
CDR3: CASSSEGTGGGSEAFF; DNA: TGTGCCAGCAGCTCTGAGGGGACAGGGGGTGGATCTGAAGCTTTCTTT; size: few; length: 16; J: TRBJ1-1; V: TRBV7-2; D: TRBD1
CDR3: CASSTASGLNIQYF; DNA: TGTGCCAGCAGCACGGCTAGCGGTTTAAACATTCAGTACTTC; size: -; length: 14; J: TRBJ2-4; V: TRBV7-8; D: TRBD2
CDR3: CASSPRAQSEQYF; DNA: TGTGCCAGCAGCCCCAGGGCTCAGAGCGAGCAGTACTTC; size: -; length: 13; J: TRBJ2-7; V: TRBV14; D: -
CDR3: CASRLRDRAPEQYF; DNA: TGTGCCAGCAGGCTGCGGGACAGGGCGCCCGAGCAGTACTTC; size: -; length: 14; J: TRBJ2-7; V: TRBV6-5; D: TRBD1
CDR3: CASSFFGDYGYTF; DNA: TGTGCCAGCAGCTTTTTCGGGGATTATGGCTACACCTTC; size: few; length: 13; J: TRBJ1-2; V: TRBV5-6; D: -
CDR3: CASSAAGTAYYEQYF; DNA: TGTGCCAGCAGCGCCGCCGGGACAGCATACTACGAGCAGTACTTC; size: -; length: 15; J: TRBJ2-7; V: TRBV25-1; D: TRBD1
CDR3: CASRQGSTEAFF; DNA: TGTGCCAGCAGACAAGGGAGCACTGAAGCTTTCTTT; size: -; length: 12; J: TRBJ1-1; V: TRBV6-5; D: -
CDR3: CASSQTGRDEQFF; DNA: TGTGCCAGCAGTCAAACAGGGAGGGATGAGCAGTTCTTC; size: -; length: 13; J: TRBJ2-1; V: TRBV27; D: -
CDR3: CASSQAFLWGGVLGDTEAFF; DNA: TGCGCCAGCAGCCAAGCATTTCTCTGGGGGGGCGTTTTGGGGGACACTGAAGCTTTCTTT; size: few; length: 20; J: TRBJ1-1; V: TRBV4-3; D: -
CDR3: CASRGRTAGSATNEKLFF; DNA: TGTGCCAGCAGGGGAAGGACAGCCGGTTCGGCAACTAATGAAAAACTGTTTTTT; size: -; length: 18; J: TRBJ1-4; V: TRBV2; D: -
CDR3: CASSRDSPGGNTIYF; DNA: TGTGCCAGCAGCCGGGACAGCCCAGGCGGAAACACCATATATTTT; size: -; length: 15; J: TRBJ1-3; V: TRBV9; D: TRBD1
CDR3: CASSGTSATYEQYF; DNA: TGCGCCAGCAGCGGGACTAGCGCGACCTACGAGCAGTACTTC; size: once; length: 14; J: TRBJ2-7; V: TRBV5-1; D: TRBD2
CDR3: CASSLGAGRSEQFF; DNA: TGTGCCAGCAGCTTAGGTGCAGGGAGGAGCGAGCAGTTCTTC; size: once; length: 14; J: TRBJ2-1; V: TRBV7-2; D: -
CDR3: CASSEDSALGYTF; DNA: TGTGCCTCCTCCGAGGACAGCGCCCTTGGCTACACCTTC; size: -; length: 13; J: TRBJ1-2; V: TRBV30; D: -
CDR3: CASSHYPHQPQHF; DNA: TGTGCCAGTAGCCACTACCCTCATCAGCCCCAGCATTTT; size: -; length: 13; J: TRBJ1-5; V: TRBV19; D: -
CDR3: CASSLAGSGLGTQYF; DNA: TGTGCCAGCAGCTTAGCCGGGAGCGGGCTGGGGACCCAGTACTTC; size: -; length: 15; J: TRBJ2-5; V: TRBV7-2; D: -
CDR3: CTSSQDRGGTYNEQFF; DNA: TGCACCAGCAGCCAAGACCGCGGGGGAACCTACAATGAGCAGTTCTTC; size: -; length: 16; J: TRBJ2-1; V: TRBV1; D: -
CDR3: CASSQDNRPSGNTIYF; DNA: TGCGCCAGCAGCCAAGACAACAGGCCCTCTGGAAACACCATATATTTT; size: -; length: 16; J: TRBJ1-3; V: TRBV4-1; D: -
CDR3: CASSQEQDSSYEQYF; DNA: TGCGCCAGCAGCCAAGAGCAGGACAGTTCCTACGAGCAGTACTTC; size: -; length: 15; J: TRBJ2-7; V: TRBV4-3; D: -
CDR3: CASGHSSGNTIYF; DNA: TGTGCCAGTGGACACTCCTCTGGAAACACCATATATTTT; size: -; length: 13; J: TRBJ1-3; V: TRBV19; D: -
CDR3: CASSPPGQGLNSPLHF; DNA: TGTGCCAGCAGCCCCCCGGGGCAGGGACTTAATTCACCCCTCCACTTT; size: -; length: 16; J: TRBJ1-6; V: TRBV9; D: -
CDR3: CATSRARGPSYEQYF; DNA: TGTGCCACCAGCAGAGCCAGGGGGCCCTCCTACGAGCAGTACTTC; size: -; length: 15; J: TRBJ2-7; V: TRBV15; D: TRBD1
CDR3: CASSQNPGTGAGETQYF; DNA: TGCGCCAGCAGCCAAAACCCCGGGACAGGGGCGGGAGAGACCCAGTACTTC; size: -; length: 17; J: TRBJ2-5; V: TRBV5-1; D: TRBD1
CDR3: CASSLGQSLPGELFF; DNA: TGTGCCAGCAGTTTGGGACAGTCTCTTCCCGGGGAGCTGTTTTTT; size: -; length: 15; J: TRBJ2-2; V: TRBV27; D: TRBD1
CDR3: CASSLSSTTGLVDGYTF; DNA: TGTGCCAGCAGTTTATCCTCTACGACAGGGCTGGTCGATGGCTACACCTTC; size: -; length: 17; J: TRBJ1-2; V: TRBV28; D: TRBD1
CDR3: CASSSGGAQGRGETQYF; DNA: TGTGCCAGCAGCTCGGGGGGGGCACAGGGCCGAGGAGAGACCCAGTACTTC; size: -; length: 17; J: TRBJ2-5; V: TRBV7-9; D: TRBD2
CDR3: CASSSGTLSYEQYF; DNA: TGTGCCAGCAGTTCCGGGACTCTCTCCTACGAGCAGTACTTC; size: once; length: 14; J: TRBJ2-7; V: TRBV2; D: -
CDR3: CASSPGQATGNTIYF; DNA: TGTGCCAGCAGCCCGGGACAGGCCACTGGAAACACCATATATTTT; size: -; length: 15; J: TRBJ1-3; V: TRBV7-3; D: TRBD1
CDR3: CAIRTTYEQYF; DNA: TGTGCCATCAGGACTACCTACGAGCAGTACTTC; size: -; length: 11; J: TRBJ2-7; V: TRBV10-3; D: -
CDR3: CASSLGSGTSNTEAFF; DNA: TGTGCCAGCAGCTTAGGATCAGGCACCTCGAACACTGAAGCTTTCTTT; size: -; length: 16; J: TRBJ1-1; V: TRBV7-2; D: -
CDR3: CASSGDREETQYF; DNA: TGTGCCAGCAGCGGCGACAGGGAAGAGACCCAGTACTTC; size: -; length: 13; J: TRBJ2-5; V: TRBV5-4; D: TRBD1
CDR3: CAISDPSETFSYEQYF; DNA: TGTGCCATCAGTGATCCTAGCGAGACTTTCTCCTACGAGCAGTACTTC; size: -; length: 16; J: TRBJ2-7; V: TRBV10-3; D: -
CDR3: CASSFQGSSDEQYF; DNA: TGTGCCAGCAGCTTTCAGGGATCATCTGACGAGCAGTACTTC; size: few; length: 14; J: TRBJ2-7; V: TRBV7-9; D: -
CDR3: CAWSALGTAYGYTF; DNA: TGTGCCTGGAGCGCCCTCGGGACAGCCTATGGCTACACCTTC; size: -; length: 14; J: TRBJ1-2; V: TRBV30; D: TRBD1
CDR3: CASSLLQVETQYF; DNA: TGCGCCAGCAGCTTGTTACAGGTGGAGACCCAGTACTTC; size: -; length: 13; J: TRBJ2-5; V: TRBV5-1; D: -
CDR3: CASSIDRDEQFF; DNA: TGTGCCAGTAGTATAGATCGGGATGAGCAGTTCTTC; size: -; length: 12; J: TRBJ2-1; V: TRBV19; D: -
CDR3: CAWSLESGTAYFRGYGYTF; DNA: TGTGCCTGGAGTCTGGAGTCCGGGACAGCTTATTTTCGGGGCTATGGCTACACCTTC; size: -; length: 19; J: TRBJ1-2; V: TRBV30; D: TRBD1